This TCR beta chain is drawn from a study of blood T cell repertoires in COVID-19. About the study: The origin of the acute and convalescent COVID-19 samples was the United States, Italy and Spain.

In assigning cohorts, the study relied on participant-reported clinical history. It was within 2 weeks before study entry that exposed participants met a COVID-19 case. The CDR3 totals 12 residues. The ends were cut back, 6 bases at V and 6 bases at J, with 9 bases in the middle. The germline V gene encodes CDR1 SEHNR and CDR2 FQNEAQ (reference sequence). Authors' data handling: Counts of nucleated cells, estimated from reference gene primer amplification, were obtained. This table comes from immunoSEQ multiplex PCR, and its TCRdb copy is limited to in-frame clones, with some not included. That table is the source of V, J and clone size, and D and trimming were worked out from the DNA. The sample contains under 300,000 clones, 80% to 90% of which appear only once.

The receptor was derived from a woman aged 40-49 years who had been exposed to COVID-19. The gene calls are TRBV7-9 and TRBJ2-1, with D uncertain. The sequencing input was PBMCs or T cells enriched from blood (not recorded which). The chain's CDR3 is CASSRGTNEQFF. The CDR3 nucleotides are TGTGCCAGCAGTCGAGGAACCAATGAGCAGTTCTTC.